Each of the 17 T cell receptor beta chains below was sequenced from the same sample in a study of regulatory T cells in long-lasting Graves disease. Noted time point: newly diagnosed GD, antithyroid drugs for less than 3 months. Researchers made the TCR library from RNA that was extracted from PBMCs. To make TCR beta libraries, researchers used iRepertoire HTBI primers and Arm-PCR of CDR3 regions. One entry per CDR3 protein, called by TCRdb with MiXCR from the multiplex PCR reads. This sample has approximately 470,000 distinct CDR3 sequences, with around 16% found just once. These records were also assigned to another study, of T cells in Graves' hyperthyroidism and ophthalmopathy.

This material consisted of peripheral blood mononuclear cells (PBMCs), taken at new diagnosis, from a patient treated with antithyroid drugs. Receptors were obtained from a man aged 35 to 55 with Graves disease.

This clonotype has more than one count but fewer than ten. J is TRBJ2-7 and V is TRBV6-2 or TRBV6-3, with a possible D match to TRBD1 (6 bases). Germline-derived CDR1 and CDR2 are MNHEY and SVGEGT. The V and J ends lost 5 bases and 3 bases respectively, with 17 bases between them. CDR3 length: 15 residues. The CDR3 DNA reads TGTGCCAGCAGTGCCTCTCCGGGACACGGCTACGAGCAGTACTTC. This gives the protein CASSASPGHGYEQYF.

This clonotype showed up many times. This rearrangement joins TRBV7-9 to TRBJ2-1, with D perhaps being TRBD1 or TRBD2 (5 bases each). V lost 5 bases and J lost 7, with 27 bases in between. There are 18 residues in the CDR3. Germline V CDR1 and CDR2: SEHNR, FQNEAQ (reference sequence). CDR3 residues: CASSTKSNPGPERNEQFF. The CDR3 DNA reads TGTGCCAGCAGCACGAAGTCGAACCCGGGGCCAGAACGGAATGAGCAGTTCTTC.

Details on this clonotype: One junction end disagrees with the germline gene, perhaps due to a read error. V is TRBV10-2 and J is TRBJ2-7; the D is unclear. CDR1 is WSHSY, CDR2 SAAADI, per germline. This CDR3 has 14 amino acids. CDR3 loop: CASSELDPLYGQYF. DNA of the CDR3: TGCGCCAGCAGTGAGCTGGACCCCCTTTACGGGCAGTACTTC.

This clonotype was observed many times. The CDR3 sequence is CASSPNSGSEQYF. The CDR3, as DNA: TGTGCCAGCTCACCCAATTCCGGGAGCGAGCAGTACTTC. This chain uses TRBV18 with TRBJ2-7; TRBD2 is a possible D gene (6 bases). The CDR3 has 13 amino acids. The germline V gene has CDR1 KGHSH and CDR2 LQKENI. V lost 3 bases and J lost 6, with 12 bases in between.

Ten or more counts support this clonotype. This chain uses TRBV7-9 with TRBJ2-3; 9 bases fit TRBD2. From germline, CDR1 is SEHNR and CDR2 FQNEAQ (reference sequence). The V segment lost 8 bases and the J segment 0 bases; nucleotides outside the gene matches: 6. This CDR3 is built from 15 residues. The CDR3 here is CASFSGRPSTDTQYF. DNA of the CDR3: TGTGCCAGCTTCAGCGGGAGGCCTAGCACAGATACGCAGTATTTT. The complete variable domain, with remaining parts taken from reference TRBV7-9 and TRBJ2-3, reads DTGVSQNPRHKITKRGQNVTFRCDPISEHNRLYWYRQTLGQGPEFLTYFQNEAQLEKSRLLSDRFSAERPKGSFSTLEIQRTEQGDSAMYLCASFSGRPSTDTQYFGPGTRLTVL.

A few counts support this clonotype. The V and J genes are TRBV11-2 and TRBJ1-2; no firm D call. The CDR3 totals 13 residues. The germline V and J ends were trimmed by 0 bases and 5 bases, with 7 bases remaining between them. The germline V gene has CDR1 SGHAT and CDR2 FQNNGV. CDR3 DNA sequence: TGTGCCAGCAGCTTAGAGTCATCATATGGCTACACCTTC. It is translated as CASSLESSYGYTF.

The chain couples TRBV6-2 or TRBV6-3 to TRBJ2-4; D remains ambiguous. The CDR3 length is 13 residues. The germline V gene has CDR1 MNHEY and CDR2 SVGEGT. Trimming pared 4 bases from V and 10 bases from J, leaving 14 bases between. CDR3 nucleotides: TGTGCCAGCAGTTCCCGATCCACTGAAATTCAGTACTTC. Amino acid sequence: CASSSRSTEIQYF.

Many counts were recorded for this clonotype. The J gene is TRBJ1-2, the V gene TRBV28, with 8 bases identical to TRBD1. Germline V CDR1 and CDR2: MDHEN, SYDVKM. The V gene end was trimmed by 9 bases and the J gene end by 7 bases; junction bases not matched to a gene: 4. The CDR3 covers 11 residues. CDR3 DNA: TGTGCCAGTTCGGACAGGGTTGGCTACACCTTC. This encodes CASSDRVGYTF.

The table lists this clonotype with many counts. The chain is built from TRBV30 and TRBJ1-2, with D uncertain. Germline CDR1 GTSNPN, CDR2 SVGIG (reference sequence). CDR3 size: 13 residues. Trimming removed 1 base from V and 4 bases from J, with 10 bases in between. The CDR3 nucleotides are TGTGCCTGGAGTGCAGGTACCGGCTATGGCTACACCTTC. It encodes CAWSAGTGYGYTF.

This clonotype occurred many times. The chain recombines TRBV7-9 with TRBJ2-7; no definite D call. The CDR3 totals 12 residues. The germline gives CDR1 SEHNR, CDR2 FQNEAQ (reference sequence). The V end lost 5 bases, the J end lost 7 bases, and 12 bases lay between the germline ends. The chain's CDR3 is CASSPRSREQYF. In DNA, the CDR3 is TGTGCCAGCAGCCCTCGGAGCAGGGAGCAGTACTTC.

CDR3 DNA sequence: TGCAGCGCCCCGATGTTGGGTCGGGAGACCCAGTACTTC. Amino acid sequence: CSAPMLGRETQYF. The V call is TRBV29-1, the J call TRBJ2-5; the D is unclear. The germline gives CDR1 SQVTM, CDR2 ANQGSEA. The length of the CDR3 is 13 residues. V was pared by 7 bases and J by 5 bases, with 17 bases between.

There are a few counts of this clonotype. The chain recombines TRBV20-1 with TRBJ2-7; D ambiguous. Germline V gives CDR1 DFQATT, CDR2 SNEGSKA (reference sequence). This CDR3 contains 11 residues. V was trimmed by 3 bases and J by 3 bases, leaving 6 bases between them. The CDR3 is CSARILYEQYF. The CDR3 DNA reads as TGCAGTGCTAGGATACTCTACGAGCAGTACTTC.

This clonotype was detected many times. The chain links TRBV11-2 to TRBJ2-1, with TRBD2 matching over 11 bases. The CDR3 sequence is 19 residues long. Germline assignment: CDR1 SGHAT and CDR2 FQNNGV. V lost 2 bases and J lost 10; bases outside the gene matches: 19. In nucleotides, the CDR3 is TGTGCCAGCAGCTTAAGGTCTATCCTAGCGGGAGGAAGGGCCAGAGAGCAGTTCTTC. Translated: CASSLRSILAGGRAREQFF.

The genes are TRBV20-1 and TRBJ2-7; 8 bases line up with TRBD1. Germline-derived CDR1 and CDR2 are DFQATT and SNEGSKA (reference sequence). The CDR3 totals 15 residues. The J segment lost 7 bases and the V segment lost 5 bases, leaving 16 bases of the junction unmatched. CDR3: CSAQQGEFLGGEQYF. The CDR3, as DNA: TGCAGTGCTCAACAGGGGGAGTTCCTCGGAGGGGAGCAGTACTTC.

This chain connects TRBV7-9 to TRBJ2-1; 7 bases align to TRBD2. Per germline, CDR1 SEHNR and CDR2 FQNEAQ (reference sequence). V lost 2 bases, J lost 4 bases, and 11 bases stayed unmatched. This CDR3 is built from 17 residues. DNA for the CDR3: TGTGCCAGCAGCTTAACAGCGGGGCGCGAGTCTTACAATGAGCAGTTCTTC. This gives the protein CASSLTAGRESYNEQFF.

This clonotype was counted ten times or more. V gene TRBV27 combines with J gene TRBJ1-3; no firm D call. Germline V gene lookup returns CDR1 MNHEY and CDR2 SMNVEV (reference sequence). The CDR3 covers 15 residues. V shed 8 bases and J shed 2 bases, with 16 bases lying between them. In DNA, the CDR3 is TGTGCCAGCCCAGTCCGGCAGGATCCTGGAAACACCATATATTTT. As protein: CASPVRQDPGNTIYF.

This clonotype was picked up many times. The V call is TRBV5-1, the J call TRBJ1-1, with unresolved D. V was clipped by 4 bases and J by 2 bases, with 18 bases between them. Germline V gene sequence: CDR1 SGHRS, CDR2 YFSETQ. This CDR3 region has 16 residues. CDR3 in DNA: TGCGCCAGCAGCGCGGACCGGGGTCGGAGTAACACTGAAGCTTTCTTT. Amino acid sequence: CASSADRGRSNTEAFF.